One and the same sample provided the 19 T cell receptor beta chains below, sequenced in a study of breast tumors, draining lymph nodes, adjacent tissues. TCRdb passed the multiplex PCR reads through MiXCR, listing each CDR3 protein once. The sample lists tens of thousands of distinct CDR3 sequences, more than 20% occurring once. The sequencing sample was made of breast tumor tissue. The receptors stem from a female donor with breast cancer. Some clones in this sample may be carry-over from other donors' samples.

This clonotype was seen many times. The chain carries TRBV11-1 and TRBJ1-2; D perhaps matches TRBD1 (5 bases). The germline V and J ends were trimmed by 8 bases and 7 bases, with 32 bases remaining between them. CDR1 SGHAT and CDR2 FQDESV come from the germline V gene (reference sequence). This CDR3 has 18 amino acids. The CDR3 is CASPSDRDPRFVSVGYTF. The CDR3 DNA reads as TGTGCCAGCCCCTCTGACCGGGACCCCCGTTTTGTGTCCGTTGGCTACACCTTC.

This clonotype was counted at least ten times. The chain combines TRBV9 with TRBJ2-3; 8 positions agree with TRBD1. Germline lookup yields CDR1 SGDLS and CDR2 YYNGEE. After removal of 1 base from V and 1 base from J, the junction contained 2 bases not matched to a gene. The CDR3 is 15 amino acids. CDR3 DNA: TGTGCCAGCAGCGTAATGGGACAGGGCACAGATACGCAGTATTTT. It encodes CASSVMGQGTDTQYF. Using reference TRBV9 and TRBJ2-3 for the parts outside the CDR3, the full variable domain is DSGVTQTPKHLITATGQRVTLRCSPRSGDLSVYWYQQSLDQGLQFLIQYYNGEERAKGNILERFSAQQFPDLHSELNLSSLELGDSALYFCASSVMGQGTDTQYFGPGTRLTVL.

Details on this clonotype: A read error is likely, as this CDR3 ends without the conserved phenylalanine or tryptophan. The chain links TRBV7-8 to TRBJ2-5; possibly TRBD1 or TRBD2 for D (5 bases each). CDR1 and CDR2 (germline): SGHVS, FQNEAQ. Trimming took off 1 base at V and 5 bases at J, with 17 bases between the two ends. This CDR3 comprises 16 residues. The CDR3 reads CASSLEHWDDKETQYL. The CDR3, as DNA: TGTGCCAGCAGCTTAGAGCACTGGGACGACAAGGAGACCCAGTACCTC.

V and J are TRBV6-6 and TRBJ1-2; D ambiguous. In germline, CDR1 is MNHNY, CDR2 SVGAGI (reference sequence). The CDR3 covers 12 residues. The V and J ends lost 6 bases and 4 bases respectively, with 9 bases between them. The CDR3 DNA reads as TGTGCCAGCAGCCCGACCTTCTATGGCTACACCTTC. It encodes CASSPTFYGYTF.

This CDR3 reads CASSLAGYNQPQHF. The CDR3, as DNA: TGTGCCAGCAGCTTGGCAGGGTACAATCAGCCCCAGCATTTT. The chain joins TRBV5-4 to TRBJ1-5; D possibly corresponds to TRBD1 (5 bases). From germline, CDR1 is SGHNT and CDR2 YYREEE (reference sequence). The length of the CDR3 is 14 residues. V was pared by 0 bases and J by 3 bases, with 7 bases between. Drawing the rest from reference TRBV5-4 and TRBJ1-5, the complete variable domain is ETGVTQSPTHLIKTRGQQVTLRCSSQSGHNTVSWYQQALGQGPQFIFQYYREEENGRGNFPPRFSGLQFPNYSSELNVNALELDDSALYLCASSLAGYNQPQHFGDGTRLSIL.

J is TRBJ2-3 and V is TRBV29-1; weak D call: TRBD1 (7 bases). Germline V CDR1 and CDR2: SQVTM, ANQGSEA. The V and J ends lost 6 bases and 5 bases respectively, with 12 bases between them. The CDR3 is 12 residues long. CDR3 nucleotide sequence: TGCAGCGTCAGGGGGGCAGGAGATACGCAGTATTTT. This encodes CSVRGAGDTQYF.

This clonotype has a count of ten or more. This rearrangement joins TRBV3-1 to TRBJ1-3; D remains ambiguous. The CDR3 loop spans 14 amino acids. Germline V gene lookup returns CDR1 LGHDT and CDR2 YNNKEL (reference sequence). V lost 0 bases to trimming and J lost 4 bases, with 7 bases between them. The CDR3 reads CASSQDSRGNTIYF. The CDR3 DNA is TGTGCCAGCAGCCAAGATTCCAGAGGAAACACCATATATTTT.

In this sample, this clonotype turned up many times. The DNA for the CDR3 is TGTGCCAGCTCCCGGGGGGGCCTCCCCGAGCAGTACTTC. Translating gives CASSRGGLPEQYF. The genes are TRBV12-3 or TRBV12-4 and TRBJ2-7; 8 positions agree with TRBD2. J was trimmed by 6 bases and V by 8 bases; bases with no gene match: 9. The CDR3 has 13 residues.

This clonotype was found many times. The V and J genes are TRBV6-2 or TRBV6-3 and TRBJ1-2, with 7 bases aligning to TRBD1. J lost 8 bases, V lost 0 bases, and 12 bases had no gene match. This CDR3 contains 16 residues. CDR1 and CDR2 from the germline V gene are MNHEY and SVGEGT. CDR3 residues: CASSYSPGYRGGGYTF. CDR3 coding DNA: TGTGCCAGCAGTTACTCGCCGGGTTACAGGGGAGGAGGCTACACCTTC.

The V gene is TRBV5-1, the J gene TRBJ2-5; D might be TRBD2 (6 bases). The V end was cut by 7 bases, the J end by 7 bases, with 17 bases between. Germline V gene sequence: CDR1 SGHRS, CDR2 YFSETQ. This CDR3 is 13 amino acids long. The CDR3 DNA reads as TGCGCCAGCTACAAGGAGGGGTACGCGACCCAGTACTTC. Its translation is CASYKEGYATQYF.

This rearrangement joins TRBV6-6 to TRBJ1-5; no firm D call. CDR1 and CDR2 from the germline V gene are MNHNY and SVGAGI (reference sequence). This CDR3 is built from 15 residues. Trimming removed 8 bases at V and 5 bases at J, with 19 bases between. CDR3 coding DNA: TGTGCCAGCGCACAGCGGGTGGCAGACTATCAGCCCCAGCATTTT. The encoded protein is CASAQRVADYQPQHF.

This clonotype was observed a single time. The germline gene is not matched at one end of the junction; a read error may be the cause. This chain connects TRBV5-1 to TRBJ2-7; 11 bases agree with TRBD1. In germline, CDR1 is SGHRS, CDR2 YFSETQ. The CDR3 covers 19 residues. DNA for the CDR3: TGTGCCAGCAGCTGGCCTCCGGGACAGGGGGGAGCGAGGTCCTACGAGCAGCGCTTC. Its protein product is CASSWPPGQGGARSYEQRF.

This clonotype was picked up many times. The genes are TRBV28 and TRBJ2-7; 9 bases agree with TRBD1. This CDR3 region has 14 residues. The trim removed 3 bases at V and 3 bases at J, leaving 3 bases unmatched. Looked up from germline, CDR1 is MDHEN and CDR2 is SYDVKM. CDR3 protein: CASSLGQGGYEQYF. CDR3 nucleotides: TGTGCCAGCAGTTTGGGACAGGGAGGCTACGAGCAGTACTTC.

The sample holds many counts of this clonotype. The genes are TRBV10-2 and TRBJ2-3, with 9 bases that match TRBD1. Germline CDR1 reads WSHSY; CDR2 reads SAAADI. CDR3 length equals 17 residues. V dropped 7 bases and J dropped 0; count of bases not matched to a gene: 11. The CDR3 nucleotides read TGCGCCAGCATACCGGGACAGGGACTAATTAGCACAGATACGCAGTATTTT. This gives the protein CASIPGQGLISTDTQYF.

This clonotype was picked up many times. This rearrangement joins TRBV7-3 to TRBJ1-2, with 9 bases matching TRBD1. Unmatched junction bases numbered 11, after V lost 5 bases and J lost 7 bases. CDR3 length: 15 residues. CDR1 and CDR2 (germline): SGHTA, FQGTGA. CDR3 DNA: TGTGCCAGCAGCCCACTACCCGGACAGGGGTTTGGCTACACCTTC. It specifies CASSPLPGQGFGYTF.

This clonotype was observed many times. This chain joins TRBV20-1 and TRBJ1-4; 11 nucleotides match TRBD1. The CDR3 loop spans 13 amino acids. The germline CDR1 and CDR2 sequences are DFQATT and SNEGSKA (reference sequence). The V gene end was trimmed by 5 bases and the J gene end by 8 bases; junction bases not matched to a gene: 4. The CDR3 sequence is CSAGTGGPEKLFF. CDR3 in DNA: TGCAGTGCTGGGACAGGGGGTCCAGAAAAACTGTTTTTT.

This clonotype was counted at least ten times. The chain carries TRBV20-1 and TRBJ2-7, with TRBD1 as a possible D gene (5 bases). CDR1 DFQATT and CDR2 SNEGSKA come from the germline V gene (reference sequence). CDR3 length: 15 residues. V dropped 5 bases and J dropped 4 bases, with 21 bases sitting between them. The CDR3 loop is CSAELPTGDPYEQYF. As DNA, the CDR3 is TGCAGTGCTGAATTACCTACAGGTGACCCGTACGAGCAGTACTTC.

For this clonotype: Given a much more abundant clone one base away, this may be a read error. The chain's CDR3 is CASGPGSEETQYF. CDR3 in DNA: TGTGCCAGCGGCCCGGGATCCGAAGAGACCCAGTACTTC. The chain joins TRBV5-6 to TRBJ2-5; D is perhaps TRBD2 (5 bases). This CDR3 is built from 13 residues. Germline values: CDR1 SGHDT, CDR2 YYEEEE. Trimming took 7 bases from V and 3 from J, leaving 13 bases between them.

There are many counts of this clonotype. The J gene is TRBJ2-7, the V gene TRBV7-2; 7 positions agree with TRBD1. V was pared by 7 bases and J by 3 bases, with 12 bases of the junction left unmatched. Germline V gene sequence: CDR1 SGHTA, CDR2 FQGNSA. The CDR3 consists of 15 residues. The CDR3 region is CASKTLSAGGYEQYF. The DNA for the CDR3 is TGTGCCAGCAAAACTTTATCGGCAGGGGGCTACGAGCAGTACTTC.